This T cell receptor (beta chain) emerged from a study of radiotherapy plus CTLA-4 blockade in lung cancer. Repertoires were generated with immunoSEQ multiplex PCR, while TCRdb's copy carries only in-frame clones and drops some. This sample has 90,000 to 100,000 clones, with about four fifths found just once. There are 14 residues in the CDR3. The V and J ends lost 1 base and 4 bases respectively, with 10 bases between them. The germline CDR1 and CDR2 sequences are LGHNA and YNFKEQ. The sample in question was peripheral blood, obtained from a patient treated with radiotherapy plus ipilimumab. This receptor was taken from a human donor with non-small cell lung cancer that progressed on radiotherapy plus ipilimumab. This sequence joins TRBV4-2 and TRBJ2-5; D unclear. The CDR3 reads CASSQVQWGETQYF. The CDR3 region has the DNA TGTGCCAGCAGCCAAGTCCAGTGGGGAGAGACCCAGTACTTC.